These T cell receptor beta chains were read from a single sample in a study of blood T cell repertoires in COVID-19. Data came from immunoSEQ multiplex PCR; TCRdb stores just in-frame clones and leaves some out. Among about 59,000 clones listed, 90% to 95% were seen once. The material sequenced was peripheral blood. Receptors were obtained from a human donor in a cohort sampled during active COVID-19. Both conserved end residues are part of each CDR3. Fields, in order: J gene, CDR3 length, D gene, V gene, CDR3 DNA, CDR3 protein. The D gene is left open where the match is weak.

J gene: TRBJ2-7; CDR3 length: 15; D gene: TRBD1; V gene: TRBV18; CDR3 DNA: TGTGCCAGCTCACCTAATACAGGGGGCAAGGACGAGCAGTACTTC; CDR3 protein: CASSPNTGGKDEQYF
J gene: TRBJ2-2; CDR3 length: 14; D gene: NA; V gene: TRBV7-9; CDR3 DNA: TGTGCCAGCAGCTTAGGAGAGACAACCGGGGAGCTGTTTTTT; CDR3 protein: CASSLGETTGELFF
J gene: TRBJ1-4; CDR3 length: 15; D gene: NA; V gene: TRBV5-1; CDR3 DNA: TGCGCCAGCAGCGACCCCGGGGGGTTGTTCGAAAAACTGTTTTTT; CDR3 protein: CASSDPGGLFEKLFF
J gene: TRBJ1-2; CDR3 length: 17; D gene: TRBD1; V gene: TRBV30; CDR3 DNA: TGTGCCTGGAAAAAAAACCGGGACAGGTACGCTAACTATGGCTACACCTTC; CDR3 protein: CAWKKNRDRYANYGYTF
J gene: TRBJ2-3; CDR3 length: 18; D gene: TRBD1; V gene: TRBV7-7; CDR3 DNA: TGTGCTAGCAGCCCTGGGGGAACCGGGACAGGGGGAACAGATACGCAGTATTTT; CDR3 protein: CASSPGGTGTGGTDTQYF
J gene: TRBJ2-3; CDR3 length: 15; D gene: TRBD1; V gene: TRBV5-1; CDR3 DNA: TGCGCCAGCAGCTCAACAGGGGTTAGCACAGATACGCAGTATTTT; CDR3 protein: CASSSTGVSTDTQYF
J gene: TRBJ2-7; CDR3 length: 13; D gene: TRBD1; V gene: TRBV27; CDR3 DNA: TGTGCCAGCAGTTCCAGACAGGGACACGAGCAGTACTTC; CDR3 protein: CASSSRQGHEQYF
J gene: TRBJ2-2; CDR3 length: 16; D gene: TRBD1; V gene: TRBV7-7; CDR3 DNA: TGTGCTAGCAGCTCCAACAGGGGGCTGTACACCGGGGAGCTGTTTTTT; CDR3 protein: CASSSNRGLYTGELFF
J gene: TRBJ2-2; CDR3 length: 14; D gene: NA; V gene: TRBV6-4; CDR3 DNA: TGTGCCAGCAGTGACTCGTTCGACACCGGGGAGCTGTTTTTT; CDR3 protein: CASSDSFDTGELFF
J gene: TRBJ2-7; CDR3 length: 15; D gene: TRBD1; V gene: TRBV5-1; CDR3 DNA: TGCGCCAGCAGCCTCTTGGGGACAGGGGACGGCGAGCAGTACTTC; CDR3 protein: CASSLLGTGDGEQYF